This is a list of T cell receptor beta chains from one sample in a study of patients and donors after allogeneic stem cell transplantation. TCRdb passed the RT-PCR reads through MiXCR, listing each CDR3 protein once. The repertoire holds 70,000 or so distinct CDR3 sequences, 26% seen once, with 26% in the top ten. Sample: blood, either unsorted or a sorted T cell fraction (not recorded which). These receptor sequences come from a human donor who was either an allogeneic HSCT recipient or a stem cell or donor lymphocyte infusion donor (not recorded which). It is not recorded whose cells these are; they may come from a transplant donor. Each CDR3 is given with its conserved first and last residue. Each record gives: clone size, V gene, D gene, J gene, CDR3 DNA, CDR3 protein. The D gene is left open where the match is weak. Clone size is stated in some rows and not others, as once, few, many or a class when expanded.

clone size: -; V gene: TRBV20-1; D gene: -; J gene: TRBJ1-4; CDR3 DNA: TGCAGTGCTAGAGATTTGCAGGAGATTAATGAAAAACTGTTTTTT; CDR3 protein: CSARDLQEINEKLFF
clone size: -; V gene: TRBV28; D gene: TRBD2; J gene: TRBJ2-7; CDR3 DNA: TGTGCCGTCACTAGCGGGGGCTCCACCTACGAGCAGTACTTC; CDR3 protein: CAVTSGGSTYEQYF
clone size: -; V gene: TRBV7-9; D gene: -; J gene: TRBJ2-7; CDR3 DNA: TGTGCCAGCAGCTTATATGGTGCCGAGCAGTACTTC; CDR3 protein: CASSLYGAEQYF
clone size: few; V gene: TRBV6-5; D gene: TRBD2; J gene: TRBJ2-2; CDR3 DNA: TGTGCCAGCGGTCGTGGACTAGCGGCCGGAGGGACCGGGGAGCTGTTTTTT; CDR3 protein: CASGRGLAAGGTGELFF
clone size: few; V gene: TRBV6-4; D gene: TRBD1; J gene: TRBJ2-3; CDR3 DNA: TGTGCCAGCAGTGCAGGGGGCGCAGATACGCAGTATTTT; CDR3 protein: CASSAGGADTQYF
clone size: -; V gene: TRBV18; D gene: -; J gene: TRBJ2-3; CDR3 DNA: TGTGCCAGCTCACCACCTAGCACAGATACGCAGTATTTT; CDR3 protein: CASSPPSTDTQYF
clone size: -; V gene: TRBV7-2; D gene: -; J gene: TRBJ1-5; CDR3 DNA: TGTGCCAGCAGCTTGCAGGGTACTTATCAGCCCCAGCATTTT; CDR3 protein: CASSLQGTYQPQHF
clone size: -; V gene: TRBV13; D gene: -; J gene: TRBJ1-5; CDR3 DNA: TGTGCCAGCAGCCGAATGGGGCAGCCCCAGCATTTT; CDR3 protein: CASSRMGQPQHF
clone size: -; V gene: TRBV12-3/TRBV12-4; D gene: -; J gene: TRBJ1-3; CDR3 DNA: TGTGCCAGCAGAGCCACAGGGATGGATGGAAACACCATATATTTT; CDR3 protein: CASRATGMDGNTIYF
clone size: few; V gene: TRBV5-1; D gene: -; J gene: TRBJ2-3; CDR3 DNA: TGCGCCAGCAGCTTGGCGGGGCGCACAGATACGCAGTATTTT; CDR3 protein: CASSLAGRTDTQYF
clone size: -; V gene: TRBV6-5; D gene: -; J gene: TRBJ2-7; CDR3 DNA: TGTGCCAGCAGTTACTCGCCGGGGAACTCCTACGAGCAGTACTTC; CDR3 protein: CASSYSPGNSYEQYF
clone size: many; V gene: TRBV4-1; D gene: TRBD1; J gene: TRBJ1-6; CDR3 DNA: TGCGCCAGCAGCCTCATACCAGGGGGTTACGGTAATTCACCCCTCCACTTT; CDR3 protein: CASSLIPGGYGNSPLHF
clone size: few; V gene: TRBV25-1; D gene: -; J gene: TRBJ1-4; CDR3 DNA: TGTGCCAGCAGTGAAGGCCAGACCATGAGGGCTGAAAAACTGTTTTTT; CDR3 protein: CASSEGQTMRAEKLFF
clone size: -; V gene: TRBV19; D gene: TRBD2; J gene: TRBJ2-5; CDR3 DNA: TGTGCCAGTAGTACCGGGGGGGGCTTGGAGACCCAGTACTTC; CDR3 protein: CASSTGGGLETQYF
clone size: few; V gene: TRBV29-1; D gene: -; J gene: TRBJ2-4; CDR3 DNA: TGCAGCGCCGCCGGGGGTGGCATTCAGTACTTC; CDR3 protein: CSAAGGGIQYF
clone size: few; V gene: TRBV20-1; D gene: -; J gene: TRBJ1-1; CDR3 DNA: TGCAGTGCTATGCAGGATGGGTACACTGAAGCTTTCTTT; CDR3 protein: CSAMQDGYTEAFF
clone size: few; V gene: TRBV5-1; D gene: TRBD2; J gene: TRBJ2-2; CDR3 DNA: TGCGCCAGCAGCTCCGGGACTAGCGTGATCGGGGAGCTGTTTTTT; CDR3 protein: CASSSGTSVIGELFF
clone size: many; V gene: TRBV5-1; D gene: TRBD1; J gene: TRBJ1-4; CDR3 DNA: TGCGCCAGCAGCACGGGACAGGGGGATGAAAAACTGTTTTTT; CDR3 protein: CASSTGQGDEKLFF
clone size: few; V gene: TRBV20-1; D gene: -; J gene: TRBJ2-7; CDR3 DNA: TGCAGTGCTAGATCGGGGAATACCTACGAGCAGTACTTC; CDR3 protein: CSARSGNTYEQYF
clone size: few; V gene: TRBV20-1; D gene: -; J gene: TRBJ1-2; CDR3 DNA: TGCAGTGCTAGCCAGACTTATGGCTACACCTTC; CDR3 protein: CSASQTYGYTF
clone size: few; V gene: TRBV21-1; D gene: -; J gene: TRBJ1-6; CDR3 DNA: TGTGCCACCCGGAGGGGGGCTAATAATTCACCCCTCCACTTT; CDR3 protein: CATRRGANNSPLHF
clone size: few; V gene: TRBV5-1; D gene: TRBD1; J gene: TRBJ1-2; CDR3 DNA: TGCGCCAGCAGCTTTCAGGGGGGCTATGGCTACACCTTC; CDR3 protein: CASSFQGGYGYTF
clone size: -; V gene: TRBV5-1; D gene: TRBD1; J gene: TRBJ2-2; CDR3 DNA: TGCGCCAGCAGCTTGGCGGGCATCGGACAGGGGGAAGGCACCGGGGAGCTGTTTTTT; CDR3 protein: CASSLAGIGQGEGTGELFF
clone size: few; V gene: TRBV20-1; D gene: TRBD2; J gene: TRBJ2-3; CDR3 DNA: TGCAGTGCTAGAGACATGTATTCTAGCGGGGGAACAGATACGCAGTATTTT; CDR3 protein: CSARDMYSSGGTDTQYF
clone size: many; V gene: TRBV12-3/TRBV12-4; D gene: -; J gene: TRBJ1-3; CDR3 DNA: TGTGCCAGCAGACCAAACCCCCCCCTCTCTGGAAACACCATATATTTT; CDR3 protein: CASRPNPPLSGNTIYF
clone size: -; V gene: TRBV5-4; D gene: TRBD2; J gene: TRBJ2-2; CDR3 DNA: TGTGCCAGCAGCCAGGCTGCGGGGGGTAACACCGGGGAGCTGTTTTTT; CDR3 protein: CASSQAAGGNTGELFF
clone size: few; V gene: TRBV19; D gene: -; J gene: TRBJ1-5; CDR3 DNA: TGTGCCAGTACCCGTACCATTTTGGGTGTAGGCAATCAGCCCCAGCATTTT; CDR3 protein: CASTRTILGVGNQPQHF
clone size: many; V gene: TRBV7-9; D gene: -; J gene: TRBJ1-1; CDR3 DNA: TGTGCCAGCAGCTTAGAGAACACTGAAGCTTTCTTT; CDR3 protein: CASSLENTEAFF